Sequencing of this T cell receptor beta chain was carried out in a study of blood T cell repertoires in COVID-19. In germline, CDR1 is MNHEY, CDR2 SVGEGT. This CDR3 is built from 16 residues. Trimming took 4 bases from V and 0 from J; bases not matched to a gene: 6. This clone has a single count. In the study's own analysis: How many nucleated cells were present was estimated from reference gene primer amplification. Sequencing was performed with immunoSEQ multiplex PCR; in TCRdb, only in-frame clones are kept and a portion is missing. V and J calls and clone size are as listed in that table; D and trimming were resolved from the DNA. The sample has 150,000 to 200,000 clones; roughly 87% are singletons.

The sample was peripheral blood. The chain combines TRBV6-2 or TRBV6-3 with TRBJ2-7; 10 nucleotides match TRBD2. The sequence was collected from a man younger than 35 who had recovered from COVID-19. The CDR3 reads CASSLATSGISYEQYF. CDR3 DNA: TGTGCCAGCAGTTTAGCTACTAGCGGGATCTCCTACGAGCAGTACTTC.